The 21 T cell receptor beta chains below all came from one sample that was sequenced in a study of shared clonotypes between healthy human individuals. Repertoires were generated with immunoSEQ multiplex PCR, while TCRdb's copy carries only in-frame clones and drops some. The sample has hundreds of thousands of clones, 74% seen once. The material sequenced was memory CD4+ T cells sorted from blood. Subset: CD45RA-negative fraction. These receptors all stem from a woman in her 30s in good health.

V gene TRBV30 combines with J gene TRBJ2-7; 8 nucleotides agree with TRBD1. After removal of 8 bases from V and 6 bases from J, the junction contained 9 bases not matched to a gene. This CDR3 region has 12 residues. Germline CDR1 reads GTSNPN; CDR2 reads SVGIG (reference sequence). CDR3 protein: CALGQGNFEQYF. In DNA, the CDR3 is TGTGCCCTTGGACAGGGTAACTTCGAGCAGTACTTC.

This clone was counted between two and nine times. V and J are TRBV9 and TRBJ2-3, with 9 bases lining up with TRBD2. Germline loops: CDR1 SGDLS, CDR2 YYNGEE. The CDR3 totals 16 residues. Trimming removed 2 bases from V and 3 bases from J; junction bases left unmatched: 7. The CDR3 loop is CASSVSFLAGTDTQYF. The CDR3 nucleotides read TGTGCCAGCAGCGTCTCTTTTCTAGCGGGAACAGATACGCAGTATTTT. Full variable domain (rest looked up from reference TRBV9 and TRBJ2-3): DSGVTQTPKHLITATGQRVTLRCSPRSGDLSVYWYQQSLDQGLQFLIQYYNGEERAKGNILERFSAQQFPDLHSELNLSSLELGDSALYFCASSVSFLAGTDTQYFGPGTRLTVL.

There are many counts of this clone. The chain employs TRBV5-1 and TRBJ2-3; D might be TRBD2 (6 bases). The V end was cut by 4 bases, the J end by 1 base, with 16 bases between. Germline V gene lookup returns CDR1 SGHRS and CDR2 YFSETQ. This CDR3 has 16 residues. CDR3 in amino acids: CASSQIRDSRTDTQYF. The DNA for the CDR3 is TGCGCCAGCAGCCAAATCCGGGACTCCCGCACAGATACGCAGTATTTT.

The rearrangement joins TRBV7-2 to TRBJ1-5, with D unclear. Germline loops: CDR1 SGHTA, CDR2 FQGNSA. V shed 6 bases and J shed 2 bases, with 14 bases lying between them. The CDR3 loop spans 15 amino acids. CDR3 nucleotide sequence: TGTGCCAGCAGACTCTCCACGATGGGCAATCAGCCCCAGCATTTT. It encodes CASRLSTMGNQPQHF.

This clone is a singleton in its sample. This rearrangement joins TRBV13 to TRBJ1-1; 9 positions agree with TRBD1. V shed 3 bases, J shed 1 base, and the junction held 3 bases outside the gene matches. The CDR3 covers 15 residues. Per the germline V gene, CDR1 is PRHDT and CDR2 is FYEKMQ (reference sequence). The CDR3 reads CASSFDRGRNTEAFF. Here the CDR3 DNA reads TGTGCCAGCAGCTTTGACAGGGGGAGGAACACTGAAGCTTTCTTT.

The chain is built from TRBV5-5 and TRBJ2-4; 8 bases map to TRBD1. This CDR3 has 16 amino acids. Unmatched junction bases numbered 9, after V lost 0 bases and J lost 7 bases. The germline CDR1 and CDR2 sequences are SGHKS and YYEKEE (reference sequence). CDR3 nucleotides: TGTGCCAGCAGCTTGGGTGTGACAGGGGAAGAGAACATTCAGTACTTC. Translating gives CASSLGVTGEENIQYF.

J is TRBJ2-2 and V is TRBV18; D might be TRBD1 (5 bases). V dropped 1 base and J dropped 2 bases, with 11 bases sitting between them. CDR3 length: 16 residues. Germline V CDR1 and CDR2: KGHSH, LQKENI. CDR3 in amino acids: CASSPRGSPNTGELFF. CDR3 bases: TGTGCCAGCTCACCACGGGGCTCACCTAACACCGGGGAGCTGTTTTTT.

This chain connects TRBV18 to TRBJ2-1; 9 bases fit TRBD2. V lost 0 bases, J lost 3 bases, and 3 bases stayed unmatched. The CDR3 loop spans 16 amino acids. Germline CDR1 is KGHSH and CDR2 is LQKENI. The CDR3 bases are TGTGCCAGCTCACCACCCTCGACTAGCGGCTACAATGAGCAGTTCTTC. It specifies CASSPPSTSGYNEQFF.

The chain is built from TRBV5-1 and TRBJ2-2, with 8 bases fitting TRBD1. Germline trimming cut 7 bases from V and 4 bases from J; bases unmatched to any gene: 6. CDR3 length: 14 amino acids. CDR1 and CDR2 from the germline V gene are SGHRS and YFSETQ. The CDR3 DNA sequence: TGCGCCAGCGTCTCACAGGGGGGCACCGGGGAGCTGTTTTTT. It yields the protein CASVSQGGTGELFF.

The chain recombines TRBV11-2 with TRBJ2-1; D remains ambiguous. Trimming stripped 7 bases from V and 7 bases from J, with 20 bases between. Germline V CDR1 and CDR2: SGHAT, FQNNGV. The CDR3 runs to 15 residues. DNA of the CDR3: TGTGCCAGCACCACCTTCGGCTCCCTCCTGAATGAGCAGTTCTTC. Translating it yields CASTTFGSLLNEQFF. Together with reference TRBV11-2 and TRBJ2-1, the CDR3 gives the full variable domain: EAGVAQSPRYKIIEKRQSVAFWCNPISGHATLYWYQQILGQGPKLLIQFQNNGVVDDSQLPKDRFSAERLKGVDSTLKIQPAKLEDSAVYLCASTTFGSLLNEQFFGPGTRLTVL.

This sequence joins TRBV6-5 and TRBJ2-7; TRBD1 might be the D (6 bases). The CDR3 length is 13 residues. Germline lookup yields CDR1 MNHEY and CDR2 SVGAGI. The V end was cut by 4 bases, the J end by 7 bases, with 14 bases between. CDR3 coding DNA: TGTGCCAGCAGTTCCACAGGGTCGTGGGAGCAGTACTTC. Protein: CASSSTGSWEQYF.

This chain joins TRBV6-5 and TRBJ2-2, with 7 bases lining up with TRBD1. The CDR3 is 13 amino acids. V was clipped by 6 bases and J by 5 bases; unmatched bases: 3. CDR1 is MNHEY, CDR2 SVGAGI, per germline. CDR3 nucleotides: TGTGCCAGCAGAAAACAGGGGACCGGGGAGCTGTTTTTT. Protein product: CASRKQGTGELFF.

The chain has TRBV28 and TRBJ2-7; no definite D call. V was trimmed by 6 bases and J by 7 bases, leaving 19 bases between them. The CDR3 runs to 14 residues. Per the germline V gene, CDR1 is MDHEN and CDR2 is SYDVKM. The chain's CDR3 is CASSVPQRALEQYF. The CDR3 DNA reads as TGTGCCAGCAGCGTCCCTCAAAGGGCCCTGGAGCAGTACTTC.

The V gene is TRBV29-1, the J gene TRBJ2-1; 14 nucleotides line up with TRBD2. J gave up 10 bases and V 0 bases, and 8 bases lay outside the gene matches. CDR3 length equals 16 residues. The germline V gene encodes CDR1 SQVTM and CDR2 ANQGSEA. The CDR3 reads CSVEELTSGRGKEQFF. CDR3 coding DNA: TGCAGCGTTGAAGAATTGACTAGCGGGAGGGGAAAGGAGCAGTTCTTC.

The chain has TRBV19 and TRBJ2-6, with D unclear. With 7 bases removed from V and 0 bases from J, the gap between germline ends came to 13 bases. Germline assignment: CDR1 LNHDA and CDR2 SQIVND (reference sequence). The CDR3 spans 16 residues. This CDR3 reads CASTRMSLSGANVLTF. DNA for the CDR3: TGTGCCAGTACGAGGATGAGCCTCTCTGGGGCCAACGTCCTGACTTTC. The full variable domain, with the rest looked up from reference TRBV19 and TRBJ2-6, is DGGITQSPKYLFRKEGQNVTLSCEQNLNHDAMYWYRQDPGQGLRLIYYSQIVNDFQKGDIAEGYSVSREKKESFPLTVTSAQKNPTAFYLCASTRMSLSGANVLTFGAGSRLTVL.

The chain carries TRBV5-1 and TRBJ1-3; 8 bases fit TRBD1. Germline lookup yields CDR1 SGHRS and CDR2 YFSETQ. CDR3 size: 16 residues. J lost 1 base, V lost 4 bases, and 7 bases had no gene match. The CDR3 region is CASSPQGAVSGNTIYF. In DNA, the CDR3 is TGCGCCAGCAGCCCTCAGGGGGCTGTGTCTGGAAACACCATATATTTT.

This clone was observed once. This sample also contains other DNA sequences that code for the same CDR3. CDR3 amino acids: CASSYGGSGANVLTF. Here the CDR3 DNA reads TGTGCCAGCAGTTACGGGGGGTCGGGGGCCAACGTCCTGACTTTC. The chain couples TRBV6-5 to TRBJ2-6; perhaps TRBD2 as D (6 bases). Per germline, CDR1 MNHEY and CDR2 SVGAGI. The CDR3 is 15 residues long. V was pared by 2 bases and J by 4 bases, with 9 bases between.

This chain joins TRBV7-7 and TRBJ2-5, with TRBD1 identical over 7 bases. V shed 5 bases, J shed 5 bases, and the junction held 11 bases outside the gene matches. The CDR3 is 15 amino acids. CDR1 SSHAT and CDR2 FNYEAQ come from the germline V gene (reference sequence). The chain's CDR3 is CASSPQGYVGETQYF. The DNA for the CDR3 is TGTGCCAGCAGCCCACAGGGGTATGTTGGGGAGACCCAGTACTTC. Complete variable domain (other parts from reference TRBV7-7 and TRBJ2-5): GAGVSQSPRYKVTKRGQDVTLRCDPISSHATLYWYQQALGQGPEFLTYFNYEAQPDKSGLPSDRFSAERPEGSISTLTIQRTEQRDSAMYRCASSPQGYVGETQYFGPGTRLLVL.

The chain couples TRBV27 to TRBJ2-1; perhaps TRBD1 as D (6 bases). CDR1 is MNHEY, CDR2 SMNVEV, per germline (reference sequence). The CDR3 has 13 amino acids. The ends were cut back, 5 bases at V and 12 bases at J, with 17 bases in the middle. CDR3 residues: CASSPGDRFGQFF. CDR3 coding DNA: TGTGCCAGCAGTCCAGGGGATCGCTTTGGGCAGTTCTTC.

The genes are TRBV5-1 and TRBJ1-1; D call uncertain. V shed 5 bases and J shed 1 base, with 12 bases lying between them. This CDR3 is 14 amino acids long. CDR1 is SGHRS and CDR2 is YFSETQ in the germline V gene. The CDR3 coding sequence is TGCGCCAGCAGTTTGACAAACCAGAACACTGAAGCTTTCTTT. Amino acid sequence: CASSLTNQNTEAFF.

V and J are TRBV18 and TRBJ2-7; no reliable D call. Germline-derived CDR1 and CDR2 are KGHSH and LQKENI. This CDR3 comprises 13 residues. Trimming cost V 2 bases and J 2 bases, with 7 bases left between them. The CDR3, as DNA: TGTGCCAGCTCACCAACAGTAACCTACGAGCAGTACTTC. Translating gives CASSPTVTYEQYF.